The rows below give T cell receptor beta chains drawn from one sample of a study of vaccination and CD4 T cells after COVID-19. No antigen is known for these receptors. TCRdb called the PCR reads again in MiXCR, with one record for every CDR3 protein. The profile shows about 15,000 distinct CDR3 sequences, roughly 50% of them singletons. Sequencing used CD4+ T cells from blood, cultured in vitro. These receptors all come from a human donor who had recovered from COVID-19. Both conserved end residues are trimmed from each CDR3.

V,J,CDR3
TRBV5-4,TRBJ2-5,ASSSPLARGGGAQY
TRBV12-3/TRBV12-4,TRBJ1-1,ASSWTVNTEAF
TRBV11-2,TRBJ2-7,ASSLAGANYEQY
TRBV7-2,TRBJ1-1,ASSFYRNEAF
TRBV30,TRBJ2-7,AWSELAGGLRGYEQY
TRBV6-1,TRBJ2-7,ASSRSRDGDQY
TRBV28,TRBJ2-1,AGSLSRTSGTFEQF
TRBV16,TRBJ1-5,ASSPYSSNQPQH
TRBV20-1,TRBJ1-5,SAPGGAFGNQPQH
TRBV6-2/TRBV6-3,TRBJ2-5,ASSYLGGRQETQY
TRBV6-5,TRBJ2-2,ASSYLAGTNTGELF
TRBV10-3,TRBJ2-2,AISPDTNTGELF
TRBV6-2/TRBV6-3,TRBJ2-5,ASNGTSGSLEETQY
TRBV28,TRBJ2-2,ASRSQENTGELF
TRBV30,TRBJ1-2,AWKGQAGRGYT
TRBV12-3/TRBV12-4,TRBJ1-5,ASSLVSGVDQPQH
TRBV7-8,TRBJ2-3,ASSLRSGNTDTQY
TRBV2,TRBJ2-7,ASSEGQPYEQY
TRBV20-1,TRBJ2-7,SADPGLAGGIEQY
TRBV15,TRBJ1-2,ATSRVGNYGYT
TRBV9,TRBJ1-2,ASSVGTWGQGRTVSYGYT
TRBV5-4,TRBJ2-4,ASSLGWGTGAKNIQY
TRBV6-1,TRBJ2-7,ASNLAGGRPLQY
TRBV5-6,TRBJ2-5,ASSLGDPGQETQY
TRBV20-1,TRBJ2-1,SAMGLASSYNEQF
TRBV12-3/TRBV12-4,TRBJ1-5,ASSFSNQPQH
TRBV7-9,TRBJ2-1,ASSLTLVGEQF
TRBV6-1,TRBJ2-3,ASTLAGGTDTQY
TRBV20-1,TRBJ1-3,SALPRSSGNTIY
TRBV20-1,TRBJ2-2,SASVSGSETGELF
TRBV7-2,TRBJ2-7,ASSSSSYEQY
TRBV19,TRBJ1-5,ASSIRGLGNQPQH
TRBV3-1,TRBJ2-7,ASSPAGVEEQY
TRBV15,TRBJ1-5,ATSSRHSINQPQH
TRBV20-1,TRBJ1-5,SARSPGQRILLSNQPQH